Below are 24 T cell receptor beta chains sequenced from a single sample in a study of OX40 agonist ivuxolimab in advanced cancers. The protocol was immunoSEQ multiplex PCR, while the TCRdb copy is restricted to in-frame clones and leaves out a portion. This table holds 85,000 to 100,000 clones, approximately 90% found once. The material sequenced was CD4+ or CD8+ T cells sorted from blood, taken in a trial of the OX40 agonist ivuxolimab. The receptors originated from an adult with an advanced solid tumor such as melanoma, head and neck, liver or kidney cancer.

The gene calls are TRBV7-9 and TRBJ2-5, with TRBD2 as a possible D gene (7 bases). CDR1 is SEHNR and CDR2 is FQNEAQ in the germline V gene (reference sequence). This CDR3 has 17 amino acids. V lost 5 bases, J lost 5 bases, and 24 bases lay in between. DNA for the CDR3: TGTGCCAGCAGCCAGCCCAATCGGGGGGCCCCTTGGGAGACCCAGTACTTC. It specifies CASSQPNRGAPWETQYF.

In nucleotides, the CDR3 is TGTGCCAGCAGCTTAAGGAGGGGGCTCTTCTACGAGCAGTACTTC. Residues: CASSLRRGLFYEQYF. The J gene is TRBJ2-7, the V gene TRBV11-2, with TRBD1 as a possible D gene (7 bases). The germline gives CDR1 SGHAT, CDR2 FQNNGV. V lost 2 bases, J lost 3 bases, and 14 bases lay in between. The CDR3 has 15 amino acids.

V usage is TRBV5-4 and J usage is TRBJ1-2; TRBD1 matches at 7 bases. V was pared by 0 bases and J by 8 bases, with 7 bases of the junction left unmatched. The CDR3 sequence is 14 residues long. Germline CDR1 reads SGHNT; CDR2 reads YYREEE (reference sequence). CDR3 amino acids: CASSLGTGDGGYTF. Written as DNA, the CDR3 is TGTGCCAGCAGCTTGGGTACAGGGGACGGGGGCTACACCTTC.

In DNA, the CDR3 is TGTGCCAGCACCGGACAAGCGGGGAGAAACACCGGGGAGCTGTTTTTT. Encoded protein: CASTGQAGRNTGELFF. The genes are TRBV7-2 and TRBJ2-2, with 7 bases identical to TRBD2. V lost 7 bases and J lost 2; bases outside the gene matches: 10. Germline CDR1 and CDR2: SGHTA and FQGNSA. The CDR3 is made up of 16 amino acids.

This chain links TRBV25-1 with TRBJ2-7; D gene ambiguous. The CDR3 has 13 amino acids. The V end lost 1 base, the J end lost 4 bases, and 8 bases lay between the germline ends. Germline CDR1 reads MGHDK; CDR2 reads SYGVNS. The CDR3 coding sequence is TGTGCCAGCAGTGAATCGGGTGAATACGAGCAGTACTTC. Encoded protein: CASSESGEYEQYF.

The chain joins TRBV28 to TRBJ1-2, with a tentative D call TRBD1 (6 bases). Germline loops: CDR1 MDHEN, CDR2 SYDVKM. V dropped 2 bases and J dropped 10 bases, with 11 bases sitting between them. This CDR3 comprises 12 residues. DNA of the CDR3: TGTGCCAGCAGTTTACCCCGACAGGACTACACCTTC. This gives the protein CASSLPRQDYTF.

The rearrangement uses TRBV11-2 and TRBJ2-3, with D perhaps TRBD1 or TRBD2 (5 bases each). Germline CDR1 reads SGHAT; CDR2 reads FQNNGV. The V and J ends lost 1 base and 6 bases respectively, with 11 bases between them. The CDR3 covers 14 residues. The DNA for the CDR3 is TGTGCCAGCAGCTTAGCCGCAGGGACGGATACGCAGTATTTT. It encodes CASSLAAGTDTQYF.

The V and J genes are TRBV5-5 and TRBJ1-3; D gene unclear. Germline V gene data show CDR1 as SGHKS and CDR2 as YYEKEE (reference sequence). The germline V and J ends were trimmed by 0 bases and 4 bases, with 8 bases remaining between them. The CDR3 consists of 14 residues. The CDR3 loop reads CASSLEPRGNTIYF. In nucleotides, the CDR3 is TGTGCCAGCAGCTTGGAACCGAGAGGAAACACCATATATTTT.

This clone showed up just a few times. The chain couples TRBV6-1 to TRBJ2-7, with a possible D match to TRBD2 (6 bases). The germline gives CDR1 MNHNS, CDR2 SASEGT. The CDR3 has 14 residues. The V end lost 8 bases, the J end lost 4 bases, and 18 bases lay between the germline ends. The CDR3 nucleotides are TGTGCCAGCCAACGGGTACTAGCCATATACGAGCAGTACTTC. Its translation: CASQRVLAIYEQYF.

This chain joins TRBV5-1 and TRBJ1-3, with unresolved D. CDR3 length equals 15 residues. Germline lookup yields CDR1 SGHRS and CDR2 YFSETQ. Trimming removed 4 bases from V and 5 bases from J, with 16 bases in between. CDR3 DNA sequence: TGCGCCAGCAGCCCGGCCACGGCGGGGAGAAACACCATATATTTT. Protein product: CASSPATAGRNTIYF.

This clone occurred once. The gene calls are TRBV2 and TRBJ2-1, with a tentative D call TRBD2 (6 bases). Between the trimmed V and J ends, which lost 0 bases and 8 bases, there was a span of 8 bases. CDR1 and CDR2 from the germline V gene are SNHLY and FYNNEI. This CDR3 region has 13 residues. CDR3 amino acids: CASSEARRDEQFF. CDR3 coding DNA: TGTGCCAGCAGTGAAGCGAGGAGGGATGAGCAGTTCTTC.

The chain combines TRBV6-5 with TRBJ2-7; D gene uncertain. Trimming took 5 bases from V and 3 from J, leaving 11 bases between them. This CDR3 is built from 13 residues. The germline CDR1 and CDR2 sequences are MNHEY and SVGAGI. This CDR3 reads CASSTQFSYEQYF. The CDR3 DNA sequence: TGTGCCAGCAGTACCCAGTTCAGCTACGAGCAGTACTTC.

The chain links TRBV4-2 to TRBJ1-5; the D is unclear. Trimming pared 0 bases from V and 6 bases from J, leaving 9 bases between. Per the germline V gene, CDR1 is LGHNA and CDR2 is YNFKEQ. The CDR3 has 14 residues. The DNA of the CDR3 is TGTGCCAGCAGCCAAGAAGAGGGTCCTCAGCCCCAGCATTTT. Its translation is CASSQEEGPQPQHF.

The gene calls are TRBV5-1 and TRBJ2-5, with D possibly being TRBD1 or TRBD2 (5 bases each). Trimming stripped 4 bases from V and 1 base from J, with 17 bases between. The CDR3 spans 16 residues. The V gene's germline CDR1 is SGHRS and CDR2 YFSETQ. The CDR3 nucleotides are TGCGCCAGCAGCCCCTCCGGGACCTCAGGCCAAGAGACCCAGTACTTC. Translated: CASSPSGTSGQETQYF.

The CDR3 sequence is CASSIDLVGEAFF. The CDR3, as DNA: TGTGCCAGTAGTATAGATCTAGTCGGTGAAGCTTTCTTT. The chain has TRBV19 and TRBJ1-1; no clear D gene. Trimming took 0 bases from V and 7 from J, leaving 9 bases between them. The CDR3 sequence is 13 residues long. Germline V gives CDR1 LNHDA, CDR2 SQIVND (reference sequence). The full variable domain, in which reference TRBV19 and TRBJ1-1 provide the parts outside the CDR3, is DGGITQSPKYLFRKEGQNVTLSCEQNLNHDAMYWYRQDPGQGLRLIYYSQIVNDFQKGDIAEGYSVSREKKESFPLTVTSAQKNPTAFYLCASSIDLVGEAFFGQGTRLTVV.

The genes are TRBV18 and TRBJ2-5, with D possibly being TRBD1 (6 bases). The V gene lost 6 bases and the J gene lost 1 base, with 12 bases spanning the gap. The length of the CDR3 is 14 residues. CDR1 and CDR2 (germline): KGHSH, LQKENI. The CDR3 region is CASSLGQPQETQYF. CDR3 DNA: TGTGCCAGCTCCCTCGGACAGCCCCAAGAGACCCAGTACTTC.

The chain uses TRBV19 and TRBJ1-1; D gene ambiguous. CDR1 and CDR2 (germline): LNHDA, SQIVND (reference sequence). The CDR3 is 18 amino acids. The V end was cut by 3 bases, the J end by 1 base, with 21 bases between. For the CDR3, the DNA is TGTGCCAGTAGTATGTTAGGGTATGGGGATCGGGAGAACACTGAAGCTTTCTTT. Protein product: CASSMLGYGDRENTEAFF.

This clone has a single count. The chain has TRBV7-9 and TRBJ2-1; 12 nucleotides agree with TRBD2. The J segment lost 8 bases and the V segment lost 0 bases, leaving 2 bases of the junction unmatched. CDR3 length equals 15 residues. In germline, CDR1 is SEHNR, CDR2 FQNEAQ (reference sequence). The CDR3 reads CASSLARTSGDEQFF. As DNA, the CDR3 is TGTGCCAGCAGCTTAGCCCGGACTAGCGGGGATGAGCAGTTCTTC. Full variable domain (remainder filled in from reference TRBV7-9 and TRBJ2-1): DTGVSQNPRHKITKRGQNVTFRCDPISEHNRLYWYRQTLGQGPEFLTYFQNEAQLEKSRLLSDRFSAERPKGSFSTLEIQRTEQGDSAMYLCASSLARTSGDEQFFGPGTRLTVL.

The chain links TRBV19 to TRBJ2-7; 8 bases line up with TRBD1. CDR1 and CDR2 from the germline V gene are LNHDA and SQIVND (reference sequence). There are 15 residues in the CDR3. Trimming removed 4 bases from V and 2 bases from J; junction bases left unmatched: 7. The CDR3 region has the DNA TGTGCCAGTAGTAGCATAGGACAGGGCACCTACGAGCAGTACTTC. It translates to CASSSIGQGTYEQYF.

This chain joins TRBV7-9 and TRBJ2-4; either TRBD1 or TRBD2 may supply D (7 bases each). Germline lookup yields CDR1 SEHNR and CDR2 FQNEAQ (reference sequence). The CDR3 covers 15 residues. V lost 5 bases, J lost 3 bases, and 14 bases lay in between. The CDR3 DNA reads TGTGCCAGCAGCCACAGGGGCGGGGGCAAAAACATTCAGTACTTC. The encoded protein is CASSHRGGGKNIQYF.

A few counts support this clone. J is TRBJ1-1 and V is TRBV5-1, with D possibly TRBD1 on 5 matching bases. Germline V CDR1 and CDR2: SGHRS, YFSETQ. The CDR3 has 12 residues. V lost 4 bases and J lost 3, with 7 bases in between. Here the CDR3 reads CASSPGHTEAFF. CDR3 sequence (DNA): TGCGCCAGCAGCCCGGGGCACACTGAAGCTTTCTTT.

The chain uses TRBV2 and TRBJ2-7, with D uncertain. V was cut by 2 bases and J by 3 bases, with 5 bases left in between. The CDR3 runs 12 residues. In germline, CDR1 is SNHLY, CDR2 FYNNEI. The CDR3 sequence is CASSELSYEQYF. CDR3 DNA: TGTGCCAGCAGTGAACTGAGCTACGAGCAGTACTTC.

This clone was found once. The gene calls are TRBV2 and TRBJ1-4; D unresolved. Germline V gene lookup returns CDR1 SNHLY and CDR2 FYNNEI. The CDR3 runs to 12 residues. V dropped 6 bases and J dropped 5 bases, with 7 bases sitting between them. This chain's CDR3 is CASRRENEKLFF. The CDR3 coding sequence is TGTGCCAGCAGGCGGGAAAATGAAAAACTGTTTTTT.

The genes are TRBV7-9 and TRBJ2-7; D remains ambiguous. The V end lost 7 bases, the J end lost 1 base, and 5 bases lay between the germline ends. CDR1 is SEHNR, CDR2 FQNEAQ, per germline (reference sequence). The CDR3 consists of 11 residues. The CDR3: CASTDSYEQYF. In nucleotides, the CDR3 is TGTGCCAGCACCGATTCCTACGAGCAGTACTTC.